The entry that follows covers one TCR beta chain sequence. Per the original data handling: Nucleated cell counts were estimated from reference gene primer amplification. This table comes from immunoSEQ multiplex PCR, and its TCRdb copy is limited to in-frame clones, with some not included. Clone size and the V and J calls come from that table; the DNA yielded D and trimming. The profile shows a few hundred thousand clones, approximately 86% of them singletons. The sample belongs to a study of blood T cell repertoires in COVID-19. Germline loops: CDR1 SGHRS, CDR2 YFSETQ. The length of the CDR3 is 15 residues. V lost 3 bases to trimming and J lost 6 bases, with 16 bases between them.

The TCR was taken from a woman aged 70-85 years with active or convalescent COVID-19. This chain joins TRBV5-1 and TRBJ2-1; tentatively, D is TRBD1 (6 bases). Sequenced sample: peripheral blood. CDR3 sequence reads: CASSSRAAGVNEQFF. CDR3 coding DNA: TGCGCCAGCAGCTCTAGGGCGGCAGGGGTCAATGAGCAGTTCTTC. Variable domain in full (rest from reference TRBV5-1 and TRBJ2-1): KAGVTQTPRYLIKTRGQQVTLSCSPISGHRSVSWYQQTPGQGLQFLFEYFSETQRNKGNFPGRFSGRQFSNSRSEMNVSTLELGDSALYLCASSSRAAGVNEQFFGPGTRLTVL.